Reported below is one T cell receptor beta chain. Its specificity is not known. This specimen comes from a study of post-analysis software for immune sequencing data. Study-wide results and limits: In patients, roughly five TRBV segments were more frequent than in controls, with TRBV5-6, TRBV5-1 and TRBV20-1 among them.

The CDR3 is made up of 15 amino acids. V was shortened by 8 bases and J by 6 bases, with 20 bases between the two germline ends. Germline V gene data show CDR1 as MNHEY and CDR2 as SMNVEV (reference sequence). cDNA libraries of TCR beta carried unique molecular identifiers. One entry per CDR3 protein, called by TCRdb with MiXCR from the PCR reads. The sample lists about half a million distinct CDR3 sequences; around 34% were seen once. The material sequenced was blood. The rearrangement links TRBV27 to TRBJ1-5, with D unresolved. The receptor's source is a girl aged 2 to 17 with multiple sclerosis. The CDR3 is CASRERFETFQPQHF. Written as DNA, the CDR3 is TGTGCCAGCCGGGAAAGGTTTGAGACGTTTCAGCCCCAGCATTTT.